This TCR beta chain was found in a study of shared clonotypes between healthy human individuals. Study-wide results and caveats: Researchers sampled only blood; tissue repertoires likely differ.

Points on this clone: What it recognizes is unknown.

There were no recent acute infections or vaccinations among the donors, who were healthy HIV-negative adults. Subsets obtained from CD4+ cells comprised CD45RA+ naive and CD45RA-negative memory cells. Germline V gene lookup returns CDR1 LGHNA and CDR2 YNFKEQ. This CDR3 region has 16 residues. The trim removed 1 base at V and 5 bases at J, leaving 8 bases unmatched. For every subset, genomic DNA was evenly distributed across several immunoSEQ plates. Libraries were prepared by immunoSEQ multiplex PCR; TCRdb keeps only in-frame clonotypes and omits some of them. The table has 2 million to 2.5 million clones, roughly 92% seen once; the top ten hold approximately 0.39%.

This TCR was sampled from a man aged 18 to 30 in good health. Some clones in this sample may be carry-over from other donors' samples. Sequencing was carried out using naive CD4+ T cells from PBMCs. Subset: CD45RA+ positively selected. The chain links TRBV4-2 to TRBJ2-3; the match to TRBD2 covers 8 bases. This chain's CDR3 is CASSQVLAGGVDTQYF. In DNA form, the CDR3 reads TGTGCCAGCAGCCAAGTTCTAGCCGGGGGGGTAGATACGCAGTATTTT.